This T cell receptor beta chain was found in a study of blood T cell repertoires in COVID-19. V gave up 4 bases and J gave up 5 bases; unmatched junction bases: 9. CDR1 and CDR2 from the germline V gene are LNHDA and SQIVND (reference sequence). The CDR3 contains 15 residues. Clones were read by immunoSEQ multiplex PCR, and TCRdb kept only the in-frame ones, dropping some. Of tens of thousands of clones listed, 88% are singletons. During active infection, Seattle patients enrolled and were then monitored through disease. The TCR originated in a woman aged 60-75 years with COVID-19, enrolled during active disease. Sequenced material: peripheral blood. The genes are TRBV19 and TRBJ2-7, with 9 bases that match TRBD1. This CDR3 is CASSTQRTGDHEQYF. CDR3 DNA: TGTGCCAGTAGTACCCAGCGGACAGGGGACCACGAGCAGTACTTC.